The 10 T cell receptor beta chains given below trace back to one sample, sequenced in a study of shared clonotypes between healthy human individuals. Method: immunoSEQ multiplex PCR; TCRdb's copy keeps in-frame clones and lacks some. The sample lists around 2,100,000 clones, about 95% occurring once. It was CD45RO-negative cells, positively selected for CCR7, that made up naive CD8 cells, with terminally differentiated effector memory CD45RA+ cells excluded. Sample: naive CD8+ T cells sorted from blood. The receptors were gathered from a young man in good health.

This sequence joins TRBV15 and TRBJ2-5; no clear D gene. The CDR3 runs to 13 residues. V lost 4 bases and J lost 7, with 13 bases in between. The germline V gene has CDR1 LNHNV and CDR2 YYDKDF (reference sequence). As DNA, the CDR3 is TGTGCCACCAGCACCGGTCCGTCTGGGACCCAGTACTTC. It specifies CATSTGPSGTQYF.

V gene TRBV27 combines with J gene TRBJ2-1, with TRBD2 as a possible D gene (6 bases). This CDR3 spans 14 amino acids. Germline CDR1 is MNHEY and CDR2 is SMNVEV (reference sequence). V lost 8 bases and J 5 bases, leaving 16 bases between the germline ends. Here the CDR3 reads CASGDFVGDNEQFF. The CDR3 DNA is TGTGCCAGCGGGGACTTCGTGGGCGACAATGAGCAGTTCTTC.

CDR3 nucleotide sequence: TGTGCCAGCAGCCAAGGGGGATCCTCCTACGAGCAGTACTTC. It encodes CASSQGGSSYEQYF. The genes are TRBV14 and TRBJ2-7, with D hard to call. Looked up from germline, CDR1 is SGHDN and CDR2 is FVKESK. Trimming pared 1 base from V and 0 bases from J, leaving 7 bases between. CDR3 length: 14 amino acids.

The chain recombines TRBV5-1 with TRBJ2-5; TRBD1 might be the D (5 bases). Germline values: CDR1 SGHRS, CDR2 YFSETQ. The CDR3 sequence is 17 residues long. Trimming cost V 0 bases and J 5 bases, with 20 bases left between them. For the CDR3, the DNA is TGCGCCAGCAGCTTGGTGGGCGAGGACACCCTAGGGGAGACCCAGTACTTC. Its translation is CASSLVGEDTLGETQYF.

The chain is built from TRBV7-9 and TRBJ1-6; D possibly corresponds to TRBD1 (6 bases). CDR3 length: 16 amino acids. Trimming stripped 5 bases from V and 3 bases from J, with 14 bases between. Germline V gene lookup returns CDR1 SEHNR and CDR2 FQNEAQ (reference sequence). Here the CDR3 reads CASSPDGGGYNSPLHF. Written as DNA, the CDR3 is TGTGCCAGCAGCCCAGACGGGGGCGGCTATAATTCACCCCTCCACTTT.

The chain links TRBV27 to TRBJ2-7; 8 positions match TRBD1. Germline CDR1 MNHEY, CDR2 SMNVEV (reference sequence). Trimming at V came to 5 bases and at J to 7 bases, leaving 13 bases not matched to a gene. The CDR3 is 15 amino acids. CDR3 sequence: CASSPLRQGLGEQYF. In nucleotides, the CDR3 is TGTGCCAGCAGTCCCCTGCGACAGGGGCTTGGGGAGCAGTACTTC.

The J gene is TRBJ1-6, the V gene TRBV27; D is undetermined. The V end was cut by 3 bases, the J end by 7 bases, with 7 bases between. This CDR3 contains 13 residues. In germline, CDR1 is MNHEY, CDR2 SMNVEV (reference sequence). The CDR3 here is CASSLEHNSPLHF. CDR3 bases: TGTGCCAGCAGTTTGGAACACAATTCACCCCTCCACTTT.

The V call is TRBV4-1, the J call TRBJ2-7; D assignment may be TRBD1 or TRBD2 (5 bases each). The CDR3 covers 13 residues. Germline loops: CDR1 MGHRA, CDR2 YSYEKL. V lost 4 bases, J lost 7 bases, and 14 bases lay in between. In DNA form, the CDR3 reads TGCGCCAGCAGCCTAACTAGGGGCGATGAGCAGTACTTC. Its translation: CASSLTRGDEQYF.

The chain couples TRBV29-1 to TRBJ2-3; TRBD2 agrees at 11 bases. Germline V gene sequence: CDR1 SQVTM, CDR2 ANQGSEA. V shed 3 bases and J 6 bases; nucleotides not matched to a gene: 11. There are 16 residues in the CDR3. The CDR3 loop reads CSVEPIGLAGGDTQYF. CDR3 nucleotides: TGCAGCGTTGAGCCAATCGGACTAGCGGGCGGGGATACGCAGTATTTT.

This clone was detected only a few times. V usage is TRBV5-1 and J usage is TRBJ2-7; possibly TRBD1 for D (6 bases). V lost 0 bases and J lost 0, with 10 bases in between. In germline, CDR1 is SGHRS, CDR2 YFSETQ. The CDR3 is made up of 15 amino acids. The DNA of the CDR3 is TGCGCCAGCAGCTTGGGTCAGGGGCACTCCTACGAGCAGTACTTC. It codes for CASSLGQGHSYEQYF. The full variable domain, its missing parts supplied by reference TRBV5-1 and TRBJ2-7, is KAGVTQTPRYLIKTRGQQVTLSCSPISGHRSVSWYQQTPGQGLQFLFEYFSETQRNKGNFPGRFSGRQFSNSRSEMNVSTLELGDSALYLCASSLGQGHSYEQYFGPGTRLTVT.